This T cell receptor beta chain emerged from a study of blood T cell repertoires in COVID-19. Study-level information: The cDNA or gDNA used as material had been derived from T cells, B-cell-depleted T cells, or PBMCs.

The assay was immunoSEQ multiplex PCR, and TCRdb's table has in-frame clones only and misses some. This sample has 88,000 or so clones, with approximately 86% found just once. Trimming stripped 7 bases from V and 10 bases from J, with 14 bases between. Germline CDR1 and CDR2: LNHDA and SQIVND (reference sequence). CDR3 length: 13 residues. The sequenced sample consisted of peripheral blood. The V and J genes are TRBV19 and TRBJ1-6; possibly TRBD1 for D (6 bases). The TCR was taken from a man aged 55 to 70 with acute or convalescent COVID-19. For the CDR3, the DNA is TGTGCCAGTACTAAGGACAGTATATCACCCCTCCACTTT. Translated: CASTKDSISPLHF.